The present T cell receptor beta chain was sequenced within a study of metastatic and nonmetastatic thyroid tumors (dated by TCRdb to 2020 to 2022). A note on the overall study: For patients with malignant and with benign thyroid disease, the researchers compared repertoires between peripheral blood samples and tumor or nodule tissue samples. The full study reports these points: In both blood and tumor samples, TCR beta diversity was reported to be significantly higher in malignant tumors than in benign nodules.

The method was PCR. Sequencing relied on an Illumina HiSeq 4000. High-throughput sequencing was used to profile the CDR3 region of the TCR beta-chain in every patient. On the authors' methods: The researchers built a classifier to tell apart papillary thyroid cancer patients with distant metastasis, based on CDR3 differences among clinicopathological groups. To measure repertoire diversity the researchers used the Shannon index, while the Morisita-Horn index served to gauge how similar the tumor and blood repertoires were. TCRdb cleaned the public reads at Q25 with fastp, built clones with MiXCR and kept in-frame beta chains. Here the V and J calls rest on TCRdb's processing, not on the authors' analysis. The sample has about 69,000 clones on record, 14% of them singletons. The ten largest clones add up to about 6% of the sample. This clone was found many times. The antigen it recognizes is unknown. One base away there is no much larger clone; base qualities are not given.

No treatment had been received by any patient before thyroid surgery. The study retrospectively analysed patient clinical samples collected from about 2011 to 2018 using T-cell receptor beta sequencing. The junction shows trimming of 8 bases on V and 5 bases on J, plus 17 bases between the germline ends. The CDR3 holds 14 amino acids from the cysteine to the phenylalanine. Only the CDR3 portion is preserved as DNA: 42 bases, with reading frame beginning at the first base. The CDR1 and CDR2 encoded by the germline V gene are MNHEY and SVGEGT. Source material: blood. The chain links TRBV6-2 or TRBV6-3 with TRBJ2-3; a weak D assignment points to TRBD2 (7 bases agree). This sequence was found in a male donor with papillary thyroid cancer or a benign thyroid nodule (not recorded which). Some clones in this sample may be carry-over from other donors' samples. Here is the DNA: TGTGCCAGCCTTAAGGGGGGGCTGGGAGATACGCAGTATTTT. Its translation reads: CASLKGGLGDTQYF.